The text below deals with one TCR beta chain. Mismatch with germline at one junction end may stem from a read error. The identical CDR3 is also encoded by other nucleotide sequences in the sample. The source of the sample is a study of blood T cell repertoires in COVID-19. As for the study in general: Samples taken during acute and convalescent COVID-19 were collected in the United States, Italy and Spain. The analysed material was cDNA or gDNA that came from T cells, B-cell-depleted T cells, or PBMCs.

The CDR3 runs to 16 residues. Per germline, CDR1 SGHDT and CDR2 YYEEEE. Original methodology: Researchers report that nucleated cell counts were estimated from reference gene primer amplification. Profiled with immunoSEQ multiplex PCR; TCRdb holds only in-frame clones, not every one. V and J calls and clone size come straight from that table; D and trimming were deduced from the DNA. The data hold 76,000 or so clones, with 87% observed a single time. Sequenced: peripheral blood. The TCR comes from a man younger than 45 with acute or convalescent COVID-19. This chain joins TRBV5-6 and TRBJ2-2; TRBD2 might be the D (7 bases). The DNA for the CDR3 is TGTGCCAGCCACCGTCGGGGGGCCACCAGGACCGGAGAGCTGTTTTTT. It translates to CASHRRGATRTGELFF. Based on the CDR3 plus reference TRBV5-6 and TRBJ2-2, the full variable domain is DAGVTQSPTHLIKTRGQQVTLRCSPKSGHDTVSWYQQALGQGPQFIFQYYEEEERQRGNFPDRFSGHQFPNYSSELNVNALLLGDSALYLCASHRRGATRTGELFFGEGSRLTVL.